This T cell receptor (beta chain) was retrieved from a study of OX40 agonist ivuxolimab in advanced cancers. Study information: The patients received ivuxolimab by intravenous route every 2 weeks at 0.01 to 10 mg/kg. Males comprised 82.7% of the group, whose mean age was about 60 years (range 23 to 79). Prior therapy, whether anti-PD-1, anti-PD-L1 or anti-CTLA-4, was allowed, and 40% had some.

Peripheral blood came from all dose cohorts at three timepoints. Sequenced by immunoSEQ multiplex PCR; TCRdb stores in-frame clones only, minus some. The repertoire has over 55,000 clones, over 60% of them found once; the top ten carry approximately 6%. CDR1 LNHDA and CDR2 SQIVND come from the germline V gene (reference sequence). Trimming cost V 3 bases and J 5 bases; bases outside gene matches: 7. The CDR3 extends over 16 amino acids. The starting material was CD4+ or CD8+ T cells sorted from blood, obtained in a trial of the OX40 agonist ivuxolimab. This sequence was found in an adult with an advanced solid tumor such as melanoma, head and neck, liver or kidney cancer. This chain connects TRBV19 to TRBJ2-1; TRBD2 matches 10 bases. In DNA, the CDR3 is TGTGCCAGTAGTATGGGCCTAGCGGGAGCCGACAATGAGCAGTTCTTC. It yields the protein CASSMGLAGADNEQFF.